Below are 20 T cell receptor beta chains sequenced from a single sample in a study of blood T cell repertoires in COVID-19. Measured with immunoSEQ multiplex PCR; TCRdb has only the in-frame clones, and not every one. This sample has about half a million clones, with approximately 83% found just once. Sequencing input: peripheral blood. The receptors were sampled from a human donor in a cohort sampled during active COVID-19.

CDR3 coding DNA: TGTGCCAGCAGCAGAGACAGGGGCGAGCAGTACTTC. Amino acids: CASSRDRGEQYF. The chain uses TRBV11-1 and TRBJ2-7; 8 nucleotides match TRBD1. Germline-derived CDR1 and CDR2 are SGHAT and FQDESV (reference sequence). V was pared by 5 bases and J by 6 bases, with 3 bases of the junction left unmatched. This CDR3 spans 12 amino acids. Complete variable domain (other parts from reference TRBV11-1 and TRBJ2-7): EAEVAQSPRYKITEKSQAVAFWCDPISGHATLYWYRQILGQGPELLVQFQDESVVDDSQLPKDRFSAERLKGVDSTLKIQPAELGDSAMYLCASSRDRGEQYFGPGTRLTVT.

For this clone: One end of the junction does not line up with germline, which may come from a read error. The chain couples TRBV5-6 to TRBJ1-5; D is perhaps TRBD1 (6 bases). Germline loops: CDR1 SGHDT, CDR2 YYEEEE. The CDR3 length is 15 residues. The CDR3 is CASTPRATGKQPQHF. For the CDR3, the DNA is TGTGCCAGCACCCCTCGTGCGACAGGCAAACAGCCCCAGCATTTT.

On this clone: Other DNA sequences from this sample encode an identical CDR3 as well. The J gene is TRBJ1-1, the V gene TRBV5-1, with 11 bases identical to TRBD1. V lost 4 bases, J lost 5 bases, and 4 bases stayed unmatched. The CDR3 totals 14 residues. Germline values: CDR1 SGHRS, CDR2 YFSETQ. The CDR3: CASSQGQGGTEAFF. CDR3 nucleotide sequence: TGCGCCAGCAGCCAGGGACAGGGGGGGACTGAAGCTTTCTTT.

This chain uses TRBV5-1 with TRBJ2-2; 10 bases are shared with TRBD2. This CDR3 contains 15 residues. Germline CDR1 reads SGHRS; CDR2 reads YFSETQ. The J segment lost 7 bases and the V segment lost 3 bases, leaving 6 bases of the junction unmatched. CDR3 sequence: CASSYLAGVDGELFF. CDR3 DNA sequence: TGCGCCAGCAGCTACCTAGCGGGAGTGGACGGGGAGCTGTTTTTT.

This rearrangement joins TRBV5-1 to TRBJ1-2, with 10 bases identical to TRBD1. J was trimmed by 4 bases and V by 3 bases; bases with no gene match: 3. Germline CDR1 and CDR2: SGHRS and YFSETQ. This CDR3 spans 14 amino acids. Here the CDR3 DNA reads TGCGCCAGCAGCTCCGGGACAGGGGCCTATGGCTACACCTTC. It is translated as CASSSGTGAYGYTF.

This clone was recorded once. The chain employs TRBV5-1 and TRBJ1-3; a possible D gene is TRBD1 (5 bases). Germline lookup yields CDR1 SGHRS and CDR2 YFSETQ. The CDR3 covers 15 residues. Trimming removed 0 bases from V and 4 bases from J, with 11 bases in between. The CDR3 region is CASSLAVPGGNTIYF. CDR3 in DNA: TGCGCCAGCAGCTTGGCGGTTCCAGGGGGAAACACCATATATTTT.

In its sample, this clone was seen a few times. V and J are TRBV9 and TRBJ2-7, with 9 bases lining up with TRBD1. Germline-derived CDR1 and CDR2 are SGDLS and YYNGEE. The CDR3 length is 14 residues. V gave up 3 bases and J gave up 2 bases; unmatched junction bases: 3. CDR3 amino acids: CASSGGTGPYEQYF. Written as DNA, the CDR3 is TGTGCCAGCAGCGGAGGGACAGGGCCCTACGAGCAGTACTTC.

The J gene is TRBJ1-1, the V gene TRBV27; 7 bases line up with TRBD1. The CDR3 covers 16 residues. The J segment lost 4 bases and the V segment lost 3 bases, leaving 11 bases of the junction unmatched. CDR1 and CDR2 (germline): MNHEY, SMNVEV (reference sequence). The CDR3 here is CASSFSHGRGSTEAFF. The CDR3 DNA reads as TGTGCCAGCAGTTTTTCTCATGGCAGGGGGAGCACTGAAGCTTTCTTT.

The chain's CDR3 is CASSASGGAYEQYF. The DNA of the CDR3 is TGTGCCAGCAGTGCTAGCGGGGGGGCCTACGAGCAGTACTTC. The chain recombines TRBV25-1 with TRBJ2-7; 12 nucleotides agree with TRBD2. The CDR3 totals 14 residues. The germline V gene has CDR1 MGHDK and CDR2 SYGVNS. Losses at the gene ends were 4 bases for V and 2 bases for J; bases not matched to a gene: 0.

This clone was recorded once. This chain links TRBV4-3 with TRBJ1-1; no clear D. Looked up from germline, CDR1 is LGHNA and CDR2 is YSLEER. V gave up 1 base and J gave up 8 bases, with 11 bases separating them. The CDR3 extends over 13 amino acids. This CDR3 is CASSQVSSGEAFF. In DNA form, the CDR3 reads TGCGCCAGCAGCCAAGTGTCTTCAGGAGAAGCTTTCTTT.

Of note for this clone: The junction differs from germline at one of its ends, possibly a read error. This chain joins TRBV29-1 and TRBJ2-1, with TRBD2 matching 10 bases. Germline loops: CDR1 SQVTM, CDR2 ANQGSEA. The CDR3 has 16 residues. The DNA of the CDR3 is TGCAGCGTGGAAGGCTCTAGCGGGAGCTCCTACAATGAGCAGTTCTTC. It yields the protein CSVEGSSGSSYNEQFF.

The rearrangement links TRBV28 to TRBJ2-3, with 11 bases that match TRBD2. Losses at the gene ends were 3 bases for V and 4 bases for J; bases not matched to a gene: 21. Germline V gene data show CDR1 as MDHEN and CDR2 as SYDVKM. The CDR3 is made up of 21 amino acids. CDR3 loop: CASSFAPVSSGRMEDPDTQYF. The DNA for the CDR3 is TGTGCCAGCAGTTTTGCCCCGGTCTCTAGCGGGAGGATGGAGGACCCAGATACGCAGTATTTT.

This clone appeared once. The CDR3 nucleotides are TGTGCCAGCAGCAGGACAGGGGATCGGCTGTTTTTT. Amino acid sequence: CASSRTGDRLFF. The chain links TRBV12-3 or TRBV12-4 to TRBJ1-4; 9 bases line up with TRBD1. Unmatched junction bases numbered 7, after V lost 6 bases and J lost 14 bases. The CDR3 sequence is 12 residues long.

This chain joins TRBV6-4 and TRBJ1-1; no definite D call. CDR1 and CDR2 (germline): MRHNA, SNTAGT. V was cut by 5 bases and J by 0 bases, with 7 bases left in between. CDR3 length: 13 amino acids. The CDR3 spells CASSSRLNTEAFF. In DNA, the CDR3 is TGTGCCAGCAGTTCACGGTTGAACACTGAAGCTTTCTTT.

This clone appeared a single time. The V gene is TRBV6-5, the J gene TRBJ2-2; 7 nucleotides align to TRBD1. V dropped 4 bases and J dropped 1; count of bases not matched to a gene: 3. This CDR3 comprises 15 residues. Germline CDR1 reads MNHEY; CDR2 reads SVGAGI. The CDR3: CASSFWDRNTGELFF. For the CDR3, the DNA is TGTGCCAGCAGTTTCTGGGACAGGAACACCGGGGAGCTGTTTTTT.

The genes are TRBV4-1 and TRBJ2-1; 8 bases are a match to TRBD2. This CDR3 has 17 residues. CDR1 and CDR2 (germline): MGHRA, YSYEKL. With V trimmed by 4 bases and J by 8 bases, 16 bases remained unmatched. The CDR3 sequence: CASSPSGVVAGKHEQFF. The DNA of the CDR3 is TGCGCCAGCAGCCCCTCAGGGGTGGTAGCGGGAAAGCATGAGCAGTTCTTC.

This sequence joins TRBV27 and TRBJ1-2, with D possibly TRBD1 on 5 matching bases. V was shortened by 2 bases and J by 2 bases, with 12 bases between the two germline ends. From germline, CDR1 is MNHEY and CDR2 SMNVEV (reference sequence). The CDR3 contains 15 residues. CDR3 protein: CASSLNTGVNYGYTF. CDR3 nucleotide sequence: TGTGCCAGCAGTTTAAATACAGGCGTAAACTATGGCTACACCTTC.

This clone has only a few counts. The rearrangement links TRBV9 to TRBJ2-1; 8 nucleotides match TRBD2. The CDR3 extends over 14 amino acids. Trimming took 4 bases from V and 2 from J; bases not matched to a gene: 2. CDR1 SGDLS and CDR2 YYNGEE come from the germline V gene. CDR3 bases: TGTGCCAGCAGCCACGGGAGGGCCTACAATGAGCAGTTCTTC. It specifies CASSHGRAYNEQFF.

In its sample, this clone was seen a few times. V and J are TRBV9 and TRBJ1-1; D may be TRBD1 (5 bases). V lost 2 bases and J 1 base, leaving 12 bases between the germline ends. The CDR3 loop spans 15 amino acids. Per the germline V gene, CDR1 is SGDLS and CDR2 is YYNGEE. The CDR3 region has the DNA TGTGCCAGCAGCGTCCGCGGGACTCCGAACACTGAAGCTTTCTTT. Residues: CASSVRGTPNTEAFF.

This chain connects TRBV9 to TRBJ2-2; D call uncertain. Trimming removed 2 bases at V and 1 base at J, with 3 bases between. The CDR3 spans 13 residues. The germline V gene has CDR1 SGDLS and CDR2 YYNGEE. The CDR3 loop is CASSVQNTGELFF. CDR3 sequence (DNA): TGTGCCAGCAGCGTTCAGAACACCGGGGAGCTGTTTTTT.